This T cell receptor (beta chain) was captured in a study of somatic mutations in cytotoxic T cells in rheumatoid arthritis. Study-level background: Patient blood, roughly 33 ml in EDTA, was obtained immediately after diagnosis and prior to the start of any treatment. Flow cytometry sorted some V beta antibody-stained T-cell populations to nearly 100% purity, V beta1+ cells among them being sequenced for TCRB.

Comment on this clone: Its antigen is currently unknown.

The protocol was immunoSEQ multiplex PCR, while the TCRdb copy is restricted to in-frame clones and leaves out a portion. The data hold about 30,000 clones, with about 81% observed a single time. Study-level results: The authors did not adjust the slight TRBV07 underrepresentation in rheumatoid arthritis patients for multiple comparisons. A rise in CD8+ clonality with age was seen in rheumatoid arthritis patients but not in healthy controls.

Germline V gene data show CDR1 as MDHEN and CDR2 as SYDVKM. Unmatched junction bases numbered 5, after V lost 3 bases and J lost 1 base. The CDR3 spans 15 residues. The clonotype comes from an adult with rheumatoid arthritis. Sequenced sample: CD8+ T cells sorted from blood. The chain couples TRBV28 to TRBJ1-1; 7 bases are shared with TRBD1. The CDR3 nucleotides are TGTGCCAGCAGTTTTAGGGCAGGGGGGAACACTGAAGCTTTCTTT. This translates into CASSFRAGGNTEAFF.